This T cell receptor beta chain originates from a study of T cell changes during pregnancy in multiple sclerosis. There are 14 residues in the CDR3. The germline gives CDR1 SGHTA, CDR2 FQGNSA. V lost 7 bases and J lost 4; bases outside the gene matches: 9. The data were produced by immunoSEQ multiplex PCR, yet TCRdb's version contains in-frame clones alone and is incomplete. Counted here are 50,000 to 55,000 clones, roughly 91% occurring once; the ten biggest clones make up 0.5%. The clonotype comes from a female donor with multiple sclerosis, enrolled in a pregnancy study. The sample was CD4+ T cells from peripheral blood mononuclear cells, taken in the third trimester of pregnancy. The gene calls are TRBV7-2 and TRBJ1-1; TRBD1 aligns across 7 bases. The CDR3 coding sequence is TGTGCCAGCACCTTCTCGACAGGGAGCACTGAAGCTTTCTTT. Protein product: CASTFSTGSTEAFF.